This TCR beta chain was sequenced in a study of blood T cell repertoires in COVID-19. Study details: PBMCs, B-cell-depleted T cells, or T cells were the source of the cDNA or gDNA that made up the material.

TCRdb keeps only in-frame clones here, not all; method: immunoSEQ multiplex PCR. The sample has approximately 440,000 clones; approximately 88% are singletons. With V trimmed by 3 bases and J by 4 bases, 6 bases remained unmatched. The CDR3 has 16 amino acids. Germline CDR1 LNHDA, CDR2 SQIVND (reference sequence). In Seattle, patients joined the study during active infection and were tracked longitudinally. The V call is TRBV19, the J call TRBJ2-6; 7 positions match TRBD1. The source material was peripheral blood. This clonotype was obtained from a woman between 45 and 65 years old with COVID-19, enrolled during active disease. The CDR3 nucleotides are TGTGCCAGTAGTATCAAGGGGGCGCTGGGGGCCAACGTCCTGACTTTC. This encodes CASSIKGALGANVLTF. Full variable domain (remainder filled in from reference TRBV19 and TRBJ2-6): DGGITQSPKYLFRKEGQNVTLSCEQNLNHDAMYWYRQDPGQGLRLIYYSQIVNDFQKGDIAEGYSVSREKKESFPLTVTSAQKNPTAFYLCASSIKGALGANVLTFGAGSRLTVL.